This paragraph covers one T cell receptor (beta chain) sequence. Its target is unknown. Germline V gives CDR1 GTSNPN, CDR2 SVGIG (reference sequence). The CDR3 sequence is 12 residues long. V was trimmed by 3 bases and J by 7 bases, leaving 13 bases between them. cDNA molecules carried unique molecular identifiers, and template switching added a universal primer site. MiXCR was run by TCRdb on the 5' RACE reads, yielding one entry per CDR3 protein. This table holds some 1,600,000 distinct CDR3 sequences, 25% to 35% found once. This specimen comes from a study of identical twins. The study's findings and limits: Partial confounding of zero-insertion analyses by invariant MAIT and iNKT cells was possible. Insertion counts were lower in abundant cord blood beta clonotypes, a trend that memory repertoires did not show.

The sequence was obtained from a newborn girl in good health. Material: cord blood. The chain carries TRBV30 and TRBJ2-7; D ambiguous. CDR3 DNA: TGTGCCTGGAGCGCCGCGGTGGAGGAGCAGTACTTC. Translating gives CAWSAAVEEQYF.